This entry concerns a single TCR beta chain. Its target is not known. Blood specimens came from baseline, cycle 4 day 1, and cycle 7 day 1. These data belong to a study of OX40 agonist ivuxolimab in advanced cancers. Study findings and constraints: Those patients achieving a partial response at 0.1-3.0 mg/kg showed among the lowest clonal expansion.

Generated by immunoSEQ multiplex PCR, the TCRdb table keeps only in-frame clones and is missing some. The table records more than 15,000 clones, about 80% of them present only once. With 3 bases clipped from V and 6 bases from J, the junction kept 9 bases outside the gene matches. Germline-derived CDR1 and CDR2 are GTSNPN and SVGIG (reference sequence). The CDR3 is 15 residues long. V gene TRBV30 combines with J gene TRBJ1-2, with 11 bases fitting TRBD1. Sequencing used CD4+ or CD8+ T cells sorted from blood, obtained in a trial of the OX40 agonist ivuxolimab. This clonotype was obtained from an adult with an advanced solid tumor such as melanoma, head and neck, liver or kidney cancer. CDR3 bases: TGTGCCTGGAGGCTGGGGACAGGGGGGGGAGATGGCTACACCTTC. This translates into CAWRLGTGGGDGYTF.